The rows below give T cell receptor beta chains drawn from one sample of a study of blood T cell repertoires in COVID-19. Produced via immunoSEQ multiplex PCR; TCRdb's table is partial and in-frame only. The sample includes fewer than 100,000 clones, approximately 90% of them seen just once. The sample comprised peripheral blood. These receptors were obtained from a man between 65 and 85 years old with acute or convalescent COVID-19. Both conserved end residues are part of each CDR3. The D gene is left open where the match is weak. Size tells how often a clone was seen (once, few, many) or the class of an expanded clone, and some rows leave it out.

clone_size: -; d_call: -; j_call: TRBJ2-6; v_call: TRBV2; cdr3_nt: TGTGCCTCGAGCGTTGTTGTGGCTGGGGCCAACGTCCTGACTTTC; cdr3_aa: CASSVVVAGANVLTF
clone_size: once; d_call: -; j_call: TRBJ2-5; v_call: TRBV3-1/TRBV3-2; cdr3_nt: TGTGCCAGCAGCCAAGATAGGACATTGGAGACCCAGTACTTC; cdr3_aa: CASSQDRTLETQYF
clone_size: -; d_call: -; j_call: TRBJ1-1; v_call: TRBV6-1; cdr3_nt: TGTGCCAGCAGTGGAGCGGGGCGCGGGAACACTGAAGCTTTCTTT; cdr3_aa: CASSGAGRGNTEAFF
clone_size: -; d_call: TRBD1; j_call: TRBJ1-5; v_call: TRBV28; cdr3_nt: TGTGCCAGCAGTGACTTGACAGGGGGCGATCAGCCCCAGCATTTT; cdr3_aa: CASSDLTGGDQPQHF
clone_size: -; d_call: -; j_call: TRBJ2-7; v_call: TRBV7-9; cdr3_nt: TGTGCCAGCAGCTTCGGGGGGCCGATTGTGGAGCAGTACTTC; cdr3_aa: CASSFGGPIVEQYF
clone_size: -; d_call: TRBD1; j_call: TRBJ1-1; v_call: TRBV18; cdr3_nt: TGTGCCAGTTTAGACAGGGGTACGAGCACTGAAGCTTTCTTT; cdr3_aa: CASLDRGTSTEAFF
clone_size: -; d_call: -; j_call: TRBJ2-3; v_call: TRBV18; cdr3_nt: TGTGCCAGCTCCCCCCTCCCCCCAGGGGAAGTGACAGATACGCAGTATTTT; cdr3_aa: CASSPLPPGEVTDTQYF
clone_size: -; d_call: TRBD1; j_call: TRBJ1-2; v_call: TRBV28; cdr3_nt: TGTGCCAGCAGCCTCGACAGGGGCGCGGGAGGCTACACCTTC; cdr3_aa: CASSLDRGAGGYTF
clone_size: -; d_call: TRBD1; j_call: TRBJ2-2; v_call: TRBV29-1; cdr3_nt: TGCAGCGCCCTGGGACAGGGATCCGGGGAGCTGTTTTTT; cdr3_aa: CSALGQGSGELFF
clone_size: -; d_call: TRBD1; j_call: TRBJ2-3; v_call: TRBV2; cdr3_nt: TGTGCCAGCACCCTAAGTACCGGGACAGGAGTTCAGTATTTT; cdr3_aa: CASTLSTGTGVQYF
clone_size: -; d_call: -; j_call: TRBJ2-2; v_call: TRBV7-8; cdr3_nt: TGTGCCAGCAGCTTAGTGTTTAGTCAGGGCCCTGCCGGGGAGCTGTTTTTT; cdr3_aa: CASSLVFSQGPAGELFF
clone_size: -; d_call: -; j_call: TRBJ1-1; v_call: TRBV18; cdr3_nt: TGTGCCAGCTCACGGCGGGTGGACGGCACTGAAGCTTTCTTT; cdr3_aa: CASSRRVDGTEAFF
clone_size: few; d_call: -; j_call: TRBJ1-5; v_call: TRBV5-1; cdr3_nt: TGCGCCAGCTCAATCGGTGGGACTGGGAATCAGCCCCAGCATTTT; cdr3_aa: CASSIGGTGNQPQHF
clone_size: -; d_call: TRBD1; j_call: TRBJ1-4; v_call: TRBV5-1; cdr3_nt: TGCGCCAGCAGCTCAACAGGGGGAAGCGAAAAACTGTTTTTT; cdr3_aa: CASSSTGGSEKLFF
clone_size: once; d_call: -; j_call: TRBJ1-4; v_call: TRBV5-1; cdr3_nt: TGCGCCAGCAGCTTTGGGGGGGCTACTAATGAAAAACTGTTTTTT; cdr3_aa: CASSFGGATNEKLFF
clone_size: -; d_call: TRBD1; j_call: TRBJ1-5; v_call: TRBV2; cdr3_nt: TGTGCCAGCAGCCCCACAGGGGGGGGGCAGCCCCAGCATTTT; cdr3_aa: CASSPTGGGQPQHF